This TCR beta chain emerged from a study of cytomegalovirus exposure and HLA in healthy donors. General observations from the study: Researchers catalogued roughly 170 TCR beta chains as cytomegalovirus-associated. Earlier analysis found most TCR beta V segments productive about 87% or about 30% of the time.

The V gene's germline CDR1 is SGHRS and CDR2 YFSETQ. The germline V and J ends were trimmed by 9 bases and 2 bases, with 20 bases remaining between them. The CDR3 has 16 amino acids. A remark on this clone: What it recognizes is unknown.

PCR involved 60 Vbeta and 13 Jbeta primers. Libraries were prepared by immunoSEQ multiplex PCR; TCRdb keeps only in-frame clonotypes and omits some of them. The sample carries 200,000 to 300,000 clones, around 80% recorded once. The chain is built from TRBV5-1 and TRBJ2-2; TRBD2 might be the D (6 bases). The sample comprised PBMCs. The sequence was collected from a boy aged 10-17 years in good health and CMV-seronegative. The CDR3 sequence is CATQFGGGTNTGELFF. CDR3 DNA sequence: TGCGCCACCCAATTTGGGGGAGGAACTAACACCGGGGAGCTGTTTTTT.